The 22 T cell receptor beta chains listed next were all sequenced from one sample in a study of cytomegalovirus exposure and HLA in healthy donors. Primers for the PCR totalled 60 Vbeta and 13 Jbeta. Sequencing was performed with immunoSEQ multiplex PCR; in TCRdb, only in-frame clones are kept and a portion is missing. The table includes 140,000 or so clones, about 79% detected once. The sequencing input was PBMCs. These receptors originate from a woman in her 30s in good health and CMV-seronegative.

The chain employs TRBV4-2 and TRBJ1-2; D gene unclear. The germline V gene has CDR1 LGHNA and CDR2 YNFKEQ. The ends were cut back, 3 bases at V and 2 bases at J, with 16 bases in the middle. CDR3 size: 16 residues. The CDR3 is CASSHSGRGRNYGYTF. The DNA for the CDR3 is TGTGCCAGCAGCCACTCTGGACGGGGAAGAAACTATGGCTACACCTTC.

The genes are TRBV29-1 and TRBJ2-5, with a tentative D call TRBD2 (6 bases). CDR1 and CDR2 from the germline V gene are SQVTM and ANQGSEA. The CDR3 contains 15 residues. Trimming took off 0 bases at V and 5 bases at J, with 16 bases between the two ends. In DNA form, the CDR3 reads TGCAGCGTTGAAGATTTATCGCGGGGTGATGAGACCCAGTACTTC. Its protein product is CSVEDLSRGDETQYF. Variable domain in full (rest from reference TRBV29-1 and TRBJ2-5): SAVISQKPSRDICQRGTSLTIQCQVDSQVTMMFWYRQQPGQSLTLIATANQGSEATYESGFVIDKFPISRPNLTFSTLTVSNMSPEDSSIYLCSVEDLSRGDETQYFGPGTRLLVL.

The chain has TRBV5-1 and TRBJ2-1; TRBD1 might be the D (6 bases). Looked up from germline, CDR1 is SGHRS and CDR2 is YFSETQ. This CDR3 spans 16 amino acids. Deletions cut 3 bases from V and 2 bases from J, with 15 bases between. CDR3 DNA: TGCGCCAGCAGCTCCTCCGGACAGCCCCCCTACAATGAGCAGTTCTTC. Amino acid sequence: CASSSSGQPPYNEQFF.

J is TRBJ1-3 and V is TRBV6-6; D unclear. Germline loops: CDR1 MNHNY, CDR2 SVGAGI (reference sequence). The CDR3 length is 15 residues. V was trimmed by 5 bases and J by 0 bases, leaving 11 bases between them. The CDR3 loop is CASSLDGSSGNTIYF. The DNA of the CDR3 is TGTGCCAGCAGTCTGGACGGGAGCTCTGGAAACACCATATATTTT.

This chain connects TRBV27 to TRBJ2-5, with a tentative D call TRBD1 (7 bases). Germline V CDR1 and CDR2: MNHEY, SMNVEV (reference sequence). The V end was cut by 6 bases, the J end by 1 base, with 12 bases between. The CDR3 runs to 14 residues. CDR3 nucleotide sequence: TGTGCCAGCAGCTACAGGGGAGGCCAAGAGACCCAGTACTTC. This encodes CASSYRGGQETQYF.

This chain links TRBV11-2 with TRBJ2-5; the match to TRBD2 covers 12 bases. Trimming at V came to 5 bases and at J to 4 bases, leaving 14 bases not matched to a gene. Looked up from germline, CDR1 is SGHAT and CDR2 is FQNNGV. The CDR3 runs to 18 residues. This CDR3 reads CASSLSKLPSGGGETQYF. The CDR3 DNA reads TGTGCCAGCAGCCTTTCTAAATTACCTAGCGGGGGGGGAGAGACCCAGTACTTC.

This rearrangement joins TRBV27 to TRBJ1-5, with D possibly being TRBD1 (5 bases). The CDR3 spans 14 residues. V dropped 6 bases and J dropped 6 bases, with 15 bases sitting between them. Per germline, CDR1 MNHEY and CDR2 SMNVEV (reference sequence). The CDR3 protein is CASSWLGEGQPQHF. The CDR3 nucleotides are TGTGCCAGCAGCTGGTTAGGGGAGGGTCAGCCCCAGCATTTT.

The chain carries TRBV11-3 and TRBJ2-2; TRBD2 might be the D (5 bases). V shed 1 base and J shed 4 bases, with 13 bases lying between them. Germline-derived CDR1 and CDR2 are SGHNT and YENEEA. This CDR3 has 16 residues. The CDR3: CASSLGRGGGTGELFF. CDR3 nucleotides: TGTGCCAGCAGCTTAGGCCGGGGTGGAGGCACCGGGGAGCTGTTTTTT.

This chain links TRBV6-6 with TRBJ1-2, with 9 bases fitting TRBD1. CDR3 size: 13 residues. The V segment lost 2 bases and the J segment 7 bases; nucleotides outside the gene matches: 2. Germline CDR1 reads MNHNY; CDR2 reads SVGAGI (reference sequence). The DNA of the CDR3 is TGTGCCAGCAGTTACGCGGACAGGGGTGGCTACACCTTC. Amino acids: CASSYADRGGYTF.

In this sample, this clone turned up once. The chain carries TRBV27 and TRBJ2-1; D is ambiguous. The CDR3 covers 15 residues. Between the trimmed V and J ends, which lost 4 bases and 5 bases, there was a span of 15 bases. Germline V gene data show CDR1 as MNHEY and CDR2 as SMNVEV (reference sequence). The CDR3: CASSSPIRVNNEQFF. The CDR3 DNA follows: TGTGCCAGCAGTTCGCCCATCCGAGTTAACAATGAGCAGTTCTTC.

This clone appeared a single time. The chain carries TRBV4-1 and TRBJ2-3, with D possibly TRBD2 on 6 matching bases. This CDR3 is 17 amino acids long. Looked up from germline, CDR1 is MGHRA and CDR2 is YSYEKL. Trimming removed 4 bases at V and 0 bases at J, with 17 bases between. CDR3 nucleotide sequence: TGCGCCAGCAGCCGCCTAGGCGGTGGGGGGAGCACAGATACGCAGTATTTT. Translated: CASSRLGGGGSTDTQYF.

The genes are TRBV13 and TRBJ2-2; the match to TRBD2 covers 14 bases. CDR1 is PRHDT, CDR2 FYEKMQ, per germline (reference sequence). This CDR3 region has 15 residues. With V trimmed by 5 bases and J by 6 bases, 2 bases remained unmatched. The CDR3 region has the DNA TGTGCCAGCAGCCCGGGACTAGCGGGGGCCGGGGAGCTGTTTTTT. Translation gives CASSPGLAGAGELFF.

This clone came up once. The V call is TRBV6-5, the J call TRBJ1-3, with 7 nucleotides matching TRBD1. Germline trimming cut 2 bases from V and 3 bases from J; bases unmatched to any gene: 4. The V gene's germline CDR1 is MNHEY and CDR2 SVGAGI. The CDR3 length is 15 residues. CDR3 loop: CASSYDRAFGNTIYF. The CDR3 DNA is TGTGCCAGCAGTTACGACAGGGCTTTTGGAAACACCATATATTTT.

The V and J genes are TRBV4-3 and TRBJ2-7; 10 nucleotides align to TRBD1. Germline loops: CDR1 LGHNA, CDR2 YSLEER. The CDR3 covers 15 residues. The junction had 3 bases not matched to a gene; V was cut back by 1 base and J by 3 bases. The chain's CDR3 is CASSQADRGIYEQYF. The CDR3 DNA is TGCGCCAGCAGCCAAGCGGACAGGGGGATCTACGAGCAGTACTTC.

This rearrangement joins TRBV11-3 to TRBJ2-3; TRBD2 might be the D (5 bases). V shed 1 base and J shed 2 bases, with 22 bases lying between them. The CDR3 is 19 amino acids. Per the germline V gene, CDR1 is SGHNT and CDR2 is YENEEA. The CDR3 reads CASSLGGQPLEDFTDTQYF. DNA of the CDR3: TGTGCCAGCAGCTTAGGCGGGCAGCCCCTTGAGGATTTCACAGATACGCAGTATTTT.

The V and J genes are TRBV14 and TRBJ1-5; possible D gene TRBD1, 5 bases. The CDR3 has 16 amino acids. Germline values: CDR1 SGHDN, CDR2 FVKESK. V was cut by 2 bases and J by 2 bases, with 13 bases left in between. The chain's CDR3 is CASSQTGIFGNQPQHF. The CDR3, as DNA: TGTGCCAGCAGCCAAACAGGCATTTTTGGCAATCAGCCCCAGCATTTT.

The chain couples TRBV5-1 to TRBJ2-1; D is uncertain. With 0 bases removed from V and 6 bases from J, the gap between germline ends came to 7 bases. This CDR3 has 13 residues. The germline V gene encodes CDR1 SGHRS and CDR2 YFSETQ. Here the CDR3 DNA reads TGCGCCAGCAGCTTGGTGAGTAGCAATGAGCAGTTCTTC. This sequence encodes CASSLVSSNEQFF.

The rearrangement joins TRBV19 to TRBJ2-1; 10 bases line up with TRBD2. Unmatched junction bases numbered 7, after V lost 6 bases and J lost 8 bases. CDR1 and CDR2 from the germline V gene are LNHDA and SQIVND (reference sequence). The CDR3 has 14 residues. CDR3 amino acids: CASRERGGFYEQFF. The CDR3 DNA reads as TGTGCCAGTAGGGAGCGGGGGGGCTTCTATGAGCAGTTCTTC.

V gene TRBV25-1 combines with J gene TRBJ2-7; 11 nucleotides align to TRBD1. V gave up 3 bases and J gave up 6 bases; unmatched junction bases: 4. Germline V CDR1 and CDR2: MGHDK, SYGVNS. This CDR3 is 14 amino acids long. The CDR3 region is CASSESGTGGEQYF. CDR3 nucleotides: TGTGCCAGCAGTGAGTCCGGGACAGGGGGCGAGCAGTACTTC.

The rearrangement uses TRBV19 and TRBJ2-5, with TRBD1 as a possible D gene (6 bases). Germline CDR1 reads LNHDA; CDR2 reads SQIVND (reference sequence). Trimming cost V 9 bases and J 5 bases, with 16 bases left between them. The CDR3 extends over 13 amino acids. CDR3 sequence reads: CASSTLDRETQYF. The CDR3 DNA follows: TGTGCCAGCAGCACCCTCGACAGGGAGACCCAGTACTTC.

The chain couples TRBV27 to TRBJ2-1; D perhaps matches TRBD1 (6 bases). Germline-derived CDR1 and CDR2 are MNHEY and SMNVEV (reference sequence). V was cut by 5 bases and J by 4 bases, with 21 bases left in between. This CDR3 has 17 residues. The CDR3 DNA is TGTGCCAGCAGTATACAGGACAGAGGACGATTTTACAATGAGCAGTTCTTC. Translation gives CASSIQDRGRFYNEQFF.

The genes are TRBV10-3 and TRBJ2-7, with 11 bases identical to TRBD2. Germline V gene sequence: CDR1 ENHRY, CDR2 SYGVKD. V was clipped by 4 bases and J by 4 bases; unmatched bases: 6. The length of the CDR3 is 15 residues. The CDR3 spells CAISASTSGGYEQYF. In nucleotides, the CDR3 is TGTGCCATCAGTGCTTCAACTAGCGGGGGTTACGAGCAGTACTTC.